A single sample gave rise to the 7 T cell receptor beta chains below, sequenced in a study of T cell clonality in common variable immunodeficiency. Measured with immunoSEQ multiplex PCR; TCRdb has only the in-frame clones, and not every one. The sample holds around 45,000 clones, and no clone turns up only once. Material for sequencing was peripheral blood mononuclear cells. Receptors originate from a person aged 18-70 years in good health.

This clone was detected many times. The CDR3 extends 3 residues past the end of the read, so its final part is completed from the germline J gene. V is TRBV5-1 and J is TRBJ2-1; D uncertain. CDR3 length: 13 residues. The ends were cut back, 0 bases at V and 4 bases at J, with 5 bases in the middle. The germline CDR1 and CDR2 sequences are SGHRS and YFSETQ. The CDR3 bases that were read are TGCGCCAGCAGCTTGGTTTCGTACAATGAG. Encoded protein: CASSLVSYNE. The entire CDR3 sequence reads CASSLVSYNEQFF.

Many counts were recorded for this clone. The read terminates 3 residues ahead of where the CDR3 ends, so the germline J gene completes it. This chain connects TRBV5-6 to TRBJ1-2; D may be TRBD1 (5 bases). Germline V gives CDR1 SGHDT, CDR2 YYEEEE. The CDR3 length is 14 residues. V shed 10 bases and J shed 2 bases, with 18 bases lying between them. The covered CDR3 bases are TGTGCCGGCCGGACGGCAGGGAAGAACTATGGC. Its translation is CAGRTAGKNYG. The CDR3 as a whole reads CAGRTAGKNYGYTF.

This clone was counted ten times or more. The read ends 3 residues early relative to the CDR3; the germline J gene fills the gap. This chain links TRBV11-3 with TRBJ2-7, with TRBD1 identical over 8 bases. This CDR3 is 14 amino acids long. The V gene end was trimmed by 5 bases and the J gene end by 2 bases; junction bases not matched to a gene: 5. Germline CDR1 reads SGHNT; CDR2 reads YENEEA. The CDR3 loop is CASSGTGYTYEQYF. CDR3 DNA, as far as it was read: TGTGCCAGCAGCGGGACAGGCTATACCTACGAG.

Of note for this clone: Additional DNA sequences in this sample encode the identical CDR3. The DNA read from the CDR3 is TGCAGTGCTTCGACACCGGGACAAGGTCCATACGAG. Residues: CSASTPGQGPYE. The whole CDR3 protein reads CSASTPGQGPYEQYF. The chain has TRBV20-1 and TRBJ2-7, with D perhaps matching TRBD1 (6 bases). The read stops 3 residues short of the end of the CDR3; the missing end is completed from the germline J gene. V dropped 5 bases and J dropped 4 bases, with 21 bases sitting between them. Germline lookup yields CDR1 DFQATT and CDR2 SNEGSKA (reference sequence). The CDR3 loop spans 15 amino acids.

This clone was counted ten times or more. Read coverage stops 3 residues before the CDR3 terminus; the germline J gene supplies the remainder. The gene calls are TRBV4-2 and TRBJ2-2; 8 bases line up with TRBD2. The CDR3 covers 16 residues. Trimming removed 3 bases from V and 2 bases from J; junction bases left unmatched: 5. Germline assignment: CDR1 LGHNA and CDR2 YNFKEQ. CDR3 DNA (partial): TGTGCCAGCAGCCATGATAGCGGGGAAAACACCGGGGAG. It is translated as CASSHDSGENTGE. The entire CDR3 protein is CASSHDSGENTGELFF.

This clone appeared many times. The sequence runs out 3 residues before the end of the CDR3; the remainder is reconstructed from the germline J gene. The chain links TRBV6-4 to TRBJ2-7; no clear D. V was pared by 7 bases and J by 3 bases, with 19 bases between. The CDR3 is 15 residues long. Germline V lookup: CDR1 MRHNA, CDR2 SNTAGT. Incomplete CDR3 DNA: TGTGCCAGCACAACGAGTACTCCTCCCCTCTACGAG. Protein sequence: CASTTSTPPLYE. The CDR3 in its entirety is CASTTSTPPLYEQYF.

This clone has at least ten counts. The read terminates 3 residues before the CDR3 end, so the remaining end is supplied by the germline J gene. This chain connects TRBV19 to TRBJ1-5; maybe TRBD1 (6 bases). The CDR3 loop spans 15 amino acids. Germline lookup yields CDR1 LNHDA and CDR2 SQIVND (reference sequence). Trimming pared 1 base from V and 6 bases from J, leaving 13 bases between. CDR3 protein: CASSIVFRGSQPQHF. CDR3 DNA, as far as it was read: TGTGCCAGTAGTATAGTTTTCAGGGGCTCTCAGCCC.